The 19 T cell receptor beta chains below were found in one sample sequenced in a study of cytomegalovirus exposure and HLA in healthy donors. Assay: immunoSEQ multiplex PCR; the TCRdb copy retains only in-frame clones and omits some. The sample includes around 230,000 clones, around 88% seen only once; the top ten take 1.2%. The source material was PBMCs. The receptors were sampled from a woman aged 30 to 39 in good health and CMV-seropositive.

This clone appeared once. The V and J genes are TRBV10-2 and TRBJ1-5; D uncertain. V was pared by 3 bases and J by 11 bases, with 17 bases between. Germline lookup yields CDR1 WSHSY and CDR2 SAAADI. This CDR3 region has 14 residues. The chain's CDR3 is CASSDPLGWGAQHF. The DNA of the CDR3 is TGCGCCAGCAGTGATCCACTGGGTTGGGGAGCCCAGCATTTT.

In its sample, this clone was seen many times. CDR3 coding DNA: TGTGCCAGCAGCGTAAGAGCAGGGGTGAAAGGCTACACCTTC. Protein product: CASSVRAGVKGYTF. The V gene is TRBV9, the J gene TRBJ1-2; tentative D call: TRBD1 (6 bases). Germline V gene data show CDR1 as SGDLS and CDR2 as YYNGEE. The ends were cut back, 1 base at V and 8 bases at J, with 15 bases in the middle. The CDR3 runs to 14 residues.

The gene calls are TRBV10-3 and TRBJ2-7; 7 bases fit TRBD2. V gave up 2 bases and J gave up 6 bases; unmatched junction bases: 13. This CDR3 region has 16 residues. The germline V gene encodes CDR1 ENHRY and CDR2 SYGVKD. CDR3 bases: TGTGCCATCAGTGAGGGATCCGGGACTACCTCTTTCGAGCAGTACTTC. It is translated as CAISEGSGTTSFEQYF.

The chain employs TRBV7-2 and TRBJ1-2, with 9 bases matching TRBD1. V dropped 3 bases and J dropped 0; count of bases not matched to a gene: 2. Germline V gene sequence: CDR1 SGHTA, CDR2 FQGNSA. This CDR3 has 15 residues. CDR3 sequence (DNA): TGTGCCAGCAGCTTGGGACAGGGAGCTAACTATGGCTACACCTTC. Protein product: CASSLGQGANYGYTF.

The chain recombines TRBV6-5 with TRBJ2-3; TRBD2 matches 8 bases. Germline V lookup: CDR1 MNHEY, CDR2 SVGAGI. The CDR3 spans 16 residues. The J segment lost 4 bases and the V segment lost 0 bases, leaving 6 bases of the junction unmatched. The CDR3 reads CASSYSSGGPPDTQYF. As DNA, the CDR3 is TGTGCCAGCAGTTACTCCTCGGGAGGGCCCCCAGATACGCAGTATTTT.

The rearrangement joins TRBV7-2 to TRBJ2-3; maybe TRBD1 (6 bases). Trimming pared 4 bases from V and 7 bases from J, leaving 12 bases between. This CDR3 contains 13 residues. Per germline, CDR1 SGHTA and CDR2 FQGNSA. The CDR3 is CASSSGVGNTQYF. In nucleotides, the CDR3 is TGTGCCAGCAGCTCAGGGGTAGGGAATACGCAGTATTTT.

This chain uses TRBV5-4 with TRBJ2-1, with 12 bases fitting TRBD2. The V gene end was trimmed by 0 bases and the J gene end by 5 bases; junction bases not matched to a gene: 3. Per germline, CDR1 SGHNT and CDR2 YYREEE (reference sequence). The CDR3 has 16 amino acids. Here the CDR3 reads CASSLDLAGGHNEQFF. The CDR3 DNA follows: TGTGCCAGCAGCTTGGACCTAGCGGGAGGGCACAATGAGCAGTTCTTC. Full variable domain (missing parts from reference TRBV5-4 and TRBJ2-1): ETGVTQSPTHLIKTRGQQVTLRCSSQSGHNTVSWYQQALGQGPQFIFQYYREEENGRGNFPPRFSGLQFPNYSSELNVNALELDDSALYLCASSLDLAGGHNEQFFGPGTRLTVL.

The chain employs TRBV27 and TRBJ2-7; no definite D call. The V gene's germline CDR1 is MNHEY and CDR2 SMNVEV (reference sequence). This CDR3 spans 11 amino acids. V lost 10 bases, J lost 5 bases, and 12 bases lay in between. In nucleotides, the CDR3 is TGTGCCACCAGGTTGGGCCACGAGCAGTACTTC. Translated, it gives CATRLGHEQYF.

The CDR3 protein is CASSYSPFGSTGDVAKNIQYF. CDR3 in DNA: TGTGCCAGTTCCTATTCACCGTTTGGGAGTACAGGGGACGTCGCCAAAAACATTCAGTACTTC. This rearrangement joins TRBV18 to TRBJ2-4; 7 positions agree with TRBD1. The J segment lost 1 base and the V segment lost 9 bases, leaving 27 bases of the junction unmatched. Germline V gene lookup returns CDR1 KGHSH and CDR2 LQKENI. The CDR3 sequence is 21 residues long.

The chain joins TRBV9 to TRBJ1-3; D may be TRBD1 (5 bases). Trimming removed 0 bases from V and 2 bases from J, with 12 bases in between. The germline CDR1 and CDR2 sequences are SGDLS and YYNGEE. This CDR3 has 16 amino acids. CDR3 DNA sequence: TGTGCCAGCAGCGTAGGCCTCGACAGAACTGGAAACACCATATATTTT. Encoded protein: CASSVGLDRTGNTIYF.

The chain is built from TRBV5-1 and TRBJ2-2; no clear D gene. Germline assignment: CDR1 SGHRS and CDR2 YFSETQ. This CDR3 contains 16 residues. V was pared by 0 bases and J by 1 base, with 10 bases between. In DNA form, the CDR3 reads TGCGCCAGCAGCTTGGCTCGCGCGGTGAACACCGGGGAGCTGTTTTTT. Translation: CASSLARAVNTGELFF.

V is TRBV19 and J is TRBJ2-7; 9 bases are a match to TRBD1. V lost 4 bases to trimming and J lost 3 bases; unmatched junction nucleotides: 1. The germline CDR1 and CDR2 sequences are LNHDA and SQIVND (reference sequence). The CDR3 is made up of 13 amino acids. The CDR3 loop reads CASSTTGGYEQYF. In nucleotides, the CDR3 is TGTGCCAGTAGTACGACAGGGGGCTACGAGCAGTACTTC.

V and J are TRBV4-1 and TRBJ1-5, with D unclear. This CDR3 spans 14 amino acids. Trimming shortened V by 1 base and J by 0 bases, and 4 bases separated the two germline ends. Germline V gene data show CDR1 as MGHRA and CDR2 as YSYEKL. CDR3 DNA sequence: TGCGCCAGCAGCCAAGGTTATAGCAATCAGCCCCAGCATTTT. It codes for CASSQGYSNQPQHF.

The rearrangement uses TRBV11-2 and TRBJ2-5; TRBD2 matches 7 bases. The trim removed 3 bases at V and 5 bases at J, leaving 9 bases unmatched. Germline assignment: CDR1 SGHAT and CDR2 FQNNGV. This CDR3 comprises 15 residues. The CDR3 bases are TGTGCCAGCAGCTTCCCAGGACTAGGAGGGGAGACCCAGTACTTC. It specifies CASSFPGLGGETQYF.

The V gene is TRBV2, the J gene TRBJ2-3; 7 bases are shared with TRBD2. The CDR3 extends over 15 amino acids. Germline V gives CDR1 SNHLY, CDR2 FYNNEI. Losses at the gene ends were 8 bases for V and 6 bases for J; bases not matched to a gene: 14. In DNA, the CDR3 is TGTGCCAGCCCTCGACAGCGGGGAGGGCCGGATACGCAGTATTTT. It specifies CASPRQRGGPDTQYF.

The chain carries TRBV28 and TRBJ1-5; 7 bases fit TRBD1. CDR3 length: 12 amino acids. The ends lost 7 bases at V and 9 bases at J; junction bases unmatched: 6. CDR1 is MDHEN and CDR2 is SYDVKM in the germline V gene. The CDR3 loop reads CASKTGWAPQHF. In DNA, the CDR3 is TGTGCCAGCAAGACAGGGTGGGCGCCCCAGCATTTT.

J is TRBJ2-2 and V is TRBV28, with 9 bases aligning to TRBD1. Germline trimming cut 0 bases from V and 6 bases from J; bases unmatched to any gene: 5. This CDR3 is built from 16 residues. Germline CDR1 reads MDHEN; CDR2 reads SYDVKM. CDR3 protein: CASSLWGQGIPGELFF. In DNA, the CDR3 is TGTGCCAGCAGTTTATGGGGACAGGGTATTCCCGGGGAGCTGTTTTTT. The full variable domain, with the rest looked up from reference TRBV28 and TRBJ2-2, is DVKVTQSSRYLVKRTGEKVFLECVQDMDHENMFWYRQDPGLGLRLIYFSYDVKMKEKGDIPEGYSVSREKKERFSLILESASTNQTSMYLCASSLWGQGIPGELFFGEGSRLTVL.

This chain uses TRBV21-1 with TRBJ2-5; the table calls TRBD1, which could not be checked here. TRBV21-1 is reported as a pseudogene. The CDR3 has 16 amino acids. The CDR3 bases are TGTGCCAGCAGCAAGTACCCCCGGGACATCACAGAGACCCAGTACTTC. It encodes CASSKYPRDITETQYF.

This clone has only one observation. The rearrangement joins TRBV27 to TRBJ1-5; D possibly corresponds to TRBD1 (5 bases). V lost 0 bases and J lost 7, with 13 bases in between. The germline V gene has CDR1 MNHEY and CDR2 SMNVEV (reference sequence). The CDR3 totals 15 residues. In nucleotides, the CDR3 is TGTGCCAGCAGTTTATCGGGAGGGGCTCGGCAGCCCCAGCATTTT. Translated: CASSLSGGARQPQHF.